This T cell receptor (beta chain) was profiled in a study of Ad26.COV2.S vaccination and SARS-CoV-2 variants. In the case of this clone: Its antigen is currently unknown.

Overall study results and limits: Those who received vaccine or placebo ended up with similar non-spike TCR breadth. It was vaccine recipients, not placebo recipients, who had the higher spike-specific TCR breadth. A substantial breadth of spike-specific CD8+ and CD4+ T cell responses after vaccination has been reported.

Assay used: immunoSEQ multiplex PCR; TCRdb lists only in-frame clones, some missing. The profile shows about 350,000 clones, 90% to 95% of them singletons. Sequencing used peripheral blood, obtained after recovery from COVID-19. The sequence was obtained from a human donor who had recovered from COVID-19.

CDR3 loop: CASSQEQTALYGYTF. In DNA, the CDR3 is TGTGCCAGCAGCCAAGAACAGACAGCCTTATATGGCTACACCTTC. The rearrangement joins TRBV4-2 to TRBJ1-2; D is perhaps TRBD1 (5 bases). Germline CDR1 reads LGHNA; CDR2 reads YNFKEQ. This CDR3 spans 15 amino acids. V dropped 0 bases and J dropped 5 bases, with 13 bases sitting between them.